Following are 30 T cell receptor beta chains from one sample sequenced in a study of cytomegalovirus exposure and HLA in healthy donors. A multiplex PCR was run with 60 Vbeta primers and 13 Jbeta primers. This table comes from immunoSEQ multiplex PCR, and its TCRdb copy is limited to in-frame clones, with some not included. The table lists some 100,000 clones, 70% to 80% of them singletons. Sequencing was done on a sample of PBMCs. All receptors derive from a human donor in good health.

This clone showed up just a few times. V usage is TRBV7-2 and J usage is TRBJ2-7; 7 bases fit TRBD1. From germline, CDR1 is SGHTA and CDR2 FQGNSA. V was pared by 1 base and J by 7 bases, with 7 bases of the junction left unmatched. The CDR3 sequence is 14 residues long. The CDR3 spells CASSLEQGRYEQYF. DNA for the CDR3: TGTGCCAGCAGCTTAGAACAGGGGCGGTATGAGCAGTACTTC.

The V and J genes are TRBV6-6 and TRBJ2-7; possibly TRBD1 for D (6 bases). The CDR3 is 15 amino acids. Trimming removed 2 bases from V and 2 bases from J, with 13 bases in between. CDR1 MNHNY and CDR2 SVGAGI come from the germline V gene (reference sequence). The CDR3 here is CASSYDAGDTYEQYF. In DNA form, the CDR3 reads TGTGCCAGCAGTTACGACGCCGGGGACACCTACGAGCAGTACTTC.

The genes are TRBV9 and TRBJ2-1; no clear D. V was shortened by 0 bases and J by 7 bases, with 8 bases between the two germline ends. CDR3 length equals 13 residues. Per germline, CDR1 SGDLS and CDR2 YYNGEE. CDR3 sequence reads: CASSVALINEQFF. DNA for the CDR3: TGTGCCAGCAGCGTAGCACTAATTAATGAGCAGTTCTTC.

This chain joins TRBV5-6 and TRBJ2-1, with D unresolved. The CDR3 is 14 amino acids. Trimming shortened V by 1 base and J by 3 bases, and 8 bases separated the two germline ends. The V gene's germline CDR1 is SGHDT and CDR2 YYEEEE. CDR3: CASSLSPYYNEQFF. Written as DNA, the CDR3 is TGTGCCAGCAGCTTGAGCCCTTACTACAATGAGCAGTTCTTC.

The chain is built from TRBV19 and TRBJ1-5; D not certain. In germline, CDR1 is LNHDA, CDR2 SQIVND (reference sequence). CDR3 size: 15 residues. Trimming took 3 bases from V and 0 from J, leaving 9 bases between them. The CDR3 reads CASSITRASNQPQHF. The DNA of the CDR3 is TGTGCCAGTAGTATTACGAGGGCTAGCAATCAGCCCCAGCATTTT.

This clone was detected only a few times. The rearrangement uses TRBV7-2 and TRBJ2-3; TRBD1 is a possible D gene (5 bases). The CDR3 totals 16 residues. Per the germline V gene, CDR1 is SGHTA and CDR2 is FQGNSA. Trimming took 0 bases from V and 0 from J, leaving 10 bases between them. The DNA for the CDR3 is TGTGCCAGCAGCTTAGCGGGCAGGGCTAGCACAGATACGCAGTATTTT. Protein product: CASSLAGRASTDTQYF.

The V gene is TRBV29-1, the J gene TRBJ2-7; 14 positions agree with TRBD2. Germline values: CDR1 SQVTM, CDR2 ANQGSEA. CDR3 length: 17 residues. V shed 4 bases, J shed 0 bases, and the junction held 8 bases outside the gene matches. This CDR3 is CSVVGLAGDTSSYEQYF. The CDR3 DNA follows: TGCAGCGTTGTGGGACTAGCGGGAGACACCAGCTCCTACGAGCAGTACTTC.

This chain connects TRBV5-5 to TRBJ2-1; 14 bases agree with TRBD2. With 7 bases clipped from V and 3 bases from J, the junction kept 15 bases outside the gene matches. The CDR3 has 19 amino acids. The germline gives CDR1 SGHKS, CDR2 YYEKEE (reference sequence). In nucleotides, the CDR3 is TGTGCCAGCCGACCGGTGGCGGGACTAGCGGGAGTGGACTACAATGAGCAGTTCTTC. Translated, it gives CASRPVAGLAGVDYNEQFF.

The chain has TRBV10-1 and TRBJ2-3; 10 nucleotides agree with TRBD2. This CDR3 is built from 16 residues. Germline assignment: CDR1 WNHNN and CDR2 SYGVQD (reference sequence). J lost 4 bases, V lost 2 bases, and 6 bases had no gene match. DNA for the CDR3: TGCGCCAGCAGTGAGCTAGGTAGCGGGAGGCCAGATACGCAGTATTTT. It yields the protein CASSELGSGRPDTQYF.

This clone was detected only once. The rearrangement links TRBV4-1 to TRBJ1-6, with 9 bases that match TRBD1. V shed 4 bases, J shed 7 bases, and the junction held 2 bases outside the gene matches. Germline CDR1 reads MGHRA; CDR2 reads YSYEKL. The CDR3 covers 14 residues. CDR3 DNA: TGCGCCAGCAGCCGGGACAGGGTGAATTCACCCCTCCACTTT. Translating it yields CASSRDRVNSPLHF.

The V call is TRBV28, the J call TRBJ1-6; D ambiguous. The CDR3 sequence is 12 residues long. Trimming shortened V by 7 bases and J by 9 bases, and 10 bases separated the two germline ends. CDR1 is MDHEN and CDR2 is SYDVKM in the germline V gene. The CDR3: CASTGRVSPLHF. CDR3 sequence (DNA): TGTGCCAGCACTGGGCGGGTTTCACCCCTCCACTTT.

The chain joins TRBV28 to TRBJ1-4; D gene unclear. The germline gives CDR1 MDHEN, CDR2 SYDVKM. The germline V and J ends were trimmed by 8 bases and 0 bases, with 10 bases remaining between them. The CDR3 consists of 14 residues. CDR3 in amino acids: CASLASSTNEKLFF. The CDR3 region has the DNA TGTGCCAGCCTTGCGTCCTCAACTAATGAAAAACTGTTTTTT.

This clone appeared once. The chain links TRBV30 to TRBJ2-7; 7 bases are a match to TRBD1. V trimming: 1 base; J trimming: 5 bases; junction bases outside the gene matches: 8. The CDR3 loop spans 14 amino acids. Germline V lookup: CDR1 GTSNPN, CDR2 SVGIG (reference sequence). CDR3 nucleotide sequence: TGTGCCTGGAGTGGGGGGACAGCCCCGGACGAGCAGTACTTC. As protein: CAWSGGTAPDEQYF.

The chain is built from TRBV10-1 and TRBJ1-3, with D uncertain. The CDR3 has 14 amino acids. The V end was cut by 2 bases, the J end by 0 bases, with 5 bases between. CDR1 and CDR2 (germline): WNHNN, SYGVQD (reference sequence). DNA for the CDR3: TGCGCCAGCAGTGAGACATTCTCTGGAAACACCATATATTTT. This translates into CASSETFSGNTIYF.

This clone occurred a few times. The chain couples TRBV28 to TRBJ1-4; unclear D gene. Germline loops: CDR1 MDHEN, CDR2 SYDVKM. V lost 6 bases, J lost 4 bases, and 12 bases lay in between. This CDR3 has 14 residues. CDR3 coding DNA: TGTGCCAGCAGCCGCGCGGGAGTTAATGAAAAACTGTTTTTT. This gives the protein CASSRAGVNEKLFF. Looking up the rest from reference TRBV28 and TRBJ1-4 gives the full variable domain: DVKVTQSSRYLVKRTGEKVFLECVQDMDHENMFWYRQDPGLGLRLIYFSYDVKMKEKGDIPEGYSVSREKKERFSLILESASTNQTSMYLCASSRAGVNEKLFFGSGTQLSVL.

J is TRBJ1-5 and V is TRBV7-6; tentatively, D is TRBD1 (5 bases). The V and J ends lost 5 bases and 5 bases respectively, with 19 bases between them. The CDR3 is made up of 16 amino acids. Germline lookup yields CDR1 SGHVS and CDR2 FNYEAQ. DNA for the CDR3: TGTGCCAGCAGCCCCGACAGATCAATGCCCCATCAGCCCCAGCATTTT. This translates into CASSPDRSMPHQPQHF.

The chain combines TRBV7-8 with TRBJ1-2; a weak D match, TRBD1 (5 bases). The CDR3 spans 15 residues. The germline gives CDR1 SGHVS, CDR2 FQNEAQ. Trimming pared 5 bases from V and 2 bases from J, leaving 15 bases between. The CDR3 region has the DNA TGTGCCAGCAGCCCGAGTGGGGGGTCCAACTATGGCTACACCTTC. This codes for CASSPSGGSNYGYTF. The full variable domain, rest sourced from reference TRBV7-8 and TRBJ1-2, is GAGVSQSPRYKVAKRGQDVALRCDPISGHVSLFWYQQALGQGPEFLTYFQNEAQLDKSGLPSDRFFAERPEGSVSTLKIQRTQQEDSAVYLCASSPSGGSNYGYTFGSGTRLTVV.

The gene calls are TRBV25-1 and TRBJ1-2; D gene uncertain. The CDR3 consists of 14 residues. The V gene's germline CDR1 is MGHDK and CDR2 SYGVNS. V was trimmed by 3 bases and J by 4 bases, leaving 12 bases between them. The CDR3 DNA follows: TGTGCCAGCAGTGATTCAGCGGTTAGCTATGGCTACACCTTC. Its protein is CASSDSAVSYGYTF.

The chain joins TRBV6-1 to TRBJ1-1; D unresolved. V lost 2 bases to trimming and J lost 4 bases, with 14 bases between them. Germline CDR1 is MNHNS and CDR2 is SASEGT. CDR3 length: 15 amino acids. CDR3 nucleotide sequence: TGTGCCAGCAGTGAAACGGGGAACCCGGGCACTGAAGCTTTCTTT. It specifies CASSETGNPGTEAFF.

This clone appeared a single time. The CDR3 is CASSLRGRTDTQYF. DNA for the CDR3: TGTGCCAGCAGTTTGCGGGGCCGCACAGATACGCAGTATTTT. The chain carries TRBV28 and TRBJ2-3, with D tentatively TRBD2 (6 bases). The germline gives CDR1 MDHEN, CDR2 SYDVKM. The CDR3 covers 14 residues. With 3 bases removed from V and 1 base from J, the gap between germline ends came to 8 bases.

The chain has TRBV9 and TRBJ1-2; 11 positions match TRBD1. CDR1 SGDLS and CDR2 YYNGEE come from the germline V gene. CDR3 size: 17 residues. V dropped 1 base and J dropped 3; count of bases not matched to a gene: 8. The CDR3: CASSVKSDRGLDYGYTF. CDR3 nucleotides: TGTGCCAGCAGCGTAAAGTCGGACAGGGGGCTTGACTATGGCTACACCTTC.

The V gene is TRBV7-9, the J gene TRBJ2-3; 8 nucleotides match TRBD2. CDR3 size: 15 residues. With 2 bases clipped from V and 1 base from J, the junction kept 2 bases outside the gene matches. Germline assignment: CDR1 SEHNR and CDR2 FQNEAQ (reference sequence). CDR3 residues: CASSLLTSGTDTQYF. CDR3 DNA: TGTGCCAGCAGCTTATTGACTAGCGGCACAGATACGCAGTATTTT.

The chain has TRBV5-4 and TRBJ2-5, with 7 positions matching TRBD1. The germline V gene has CDR1 SGHNT and CDR2 YYREEE (reference sequence). Trimming removed 0 bases from V and 1 base from J; junction bases left unmatched: 3. CDR3 length: 15 residues. The CDR3 loop is CASSLVGTAQETQYF. CDR3 DNA sequence: TGTGCCAGCAGCTTGGTAGGGACAGCCCAAGAGACCCAGTACTTC.

This clone has only one observation. In DNA form, the CDR3 reads TGTGCCATCAGTGAGTCGGTAGCGGGGGGGCCAGATACGCAGTATTTT. This gives the protein CAISESVAGGPDTQYF. The V gene is TRBV10-3, the J gene TRBJ2-3; TRBD2 aligns across 11 bases. J gave up 4 bases and V 0 bases, and 3 bases lay outside the gene matches. The CDR3 extends over 16 amino acids. In germline, CDR1 is ENHRY, CDR2 SYGVKD.

This chain links TRBV27 with TRBJ2-5, with D perhaps matching TRBD2 (6 bases). The DNA matches TRBJ2-7 better at its end, which makes the J call doubtful. The CDR3 has 13 amino acids. Germline-derived CDR1 and CDR2 are MNHEY and SMNVEV (reference sequence). CDR3 sequence reads: CASSLRQGGEQYF. For the CDR3, the DNA is TGTGCCAGCAGTTTAAGGCAGGGAGGCGAGCAGTACTTC.

The rearrangement links TRBV28 to TRBJ1-5; unclear D gene. The V and J ends lost 6 bases and 5 bases respectively, with 8 bases between them. CDR3 length: 12 amino acids. Germline assignment: CDR1 MDHEN and CDR2 SYDVKM. CDR3 in DNA: TGTGCCAGCAGCCCCTTTCATCAGCCCCAGCATTTT. It translates to CASSPFHQPQHF.

The chain uses TRBV27 and TRBJ2-7; D possibly corresponds to TRBD2 (5 bases). V was pared by 6 bases and J by 2 bases, with 14 bases between. The CDR3 is 14 amino acids. Germline assignment: CDR1 MNHEY and CDR2 SMNVEV (reference sequence). Here the CDR3 reads CASSLTSNPYEQYF. In DNA form, the CDR3 reads TGTGCCAGCAGCCTCACTAGTAATCCCTACGAGCAGTACTTC.

This chain uses TRBV28 with TRBJ1-2; D gene ambiguous. Trimming pared 8 bases from V and 7 bases from J, leaving 11 bases between. Germline CDR1 and CDR2: MDHEN and SYDVKM. The CDR3 covers 11 residues. The CDR3 loop is CASGAIFGYTF. The CDR3 DNA reads as TGTGCCAGCGGAGCCATCTTTGGCTACACCTTC.

The V call is TRBV10-3, the J call TRBJ2-7; 12 nucleotides line up with TRBD2. Germline V gene data show CDR1 as ENHRY and CDR2 as SYGVKD. The CDR3 covers 15 residues. V shed 10 bases, J shed 6 bases, and the junction held 13 bases outside the gene matches. In nucleotides, the CDR3 is TGTGCCACCGACGAGCTAGCGGGAGGGCCCAGCGAGCAGTACTTC. Translating it yields CATDELAGGPSEQYF.

In this sample, this clone turned up a few times. The rearrangement uses TRBV28 and TRBJ2-5; D gene unclear. The V gene's germline CDR1 is MDHEN and CDR2 SYDVKM. V gave up 3 bases and J gave up 5 bases, with 10 bases separating them. This CDR3 is 13 amino acids long. CDR3 sequence: CASSLTGSETQYF. CDR3 DNA: TGTGCCAGCAGTTTGACGGGTTCTGAGACCCAGTACTTC.